Shown below are 2 T cell receptor beta chains from a single sample sequenced in a study of human T cells and chemical hapten exposure (dated by TCRdb to about 2021). Per the publication, the time point label means: healthy volunteer bleed at 2 weeks. Total RNA was isolated from unfractionated whole blood collected in Tempus Blood RNA tubes. The library was generated by RACE. Sequenced using a NextSeq 500. In-frame beta chains were kept once TCRdb had trimmed the public reads at Q25 with fastp and called clones with MiXCR. Each CDR3 protein appears once, grouped with its most common genes and DNA. In this sample the table shows more than 70,000 distinct CDR3 sequences, 8.5% to 9% of which occur a single time. About 3% of the sample goes to the ten largest clones. The sample taken for sequencing was whole blood. The source of these receptors is a female donor in good health. Some clones in this sample may be carry-over from other donors' samples.

V gene TRBV2 combines with J gene TRBJ1-5; no clear D gene. The CDR3 spans 12 residues. CDR1 and CDR2 from the germline V gene are SNHLY and FYNNEI. V was pared by 4 bases and J by 2 bases, with 3 bases between. CDR3 region: CASSVGNQPQHF. CDR3 coding DNA: TGTGCCAGCAGTGTGGGCAATCAGCCCCAGCATTTT.

V is TRBV29-1 and J is TRBJ2-2, with 9 bases that match TRBD2. CDR1 and CDR2 from the germline V gene are SQVTM and ANQGSEA. This CDR3 spans 15 amino acids. The J segment lost 7 bases and the V segment lost 6 bases, leaving 12 bases of the junction unmatched. As DNA, the CDR3 is TGCAGCGTCCAAGGGATAGCGGGAGATTACGGGGAGCTGTTTTTT. Translated, it gives CSVQGIAGDYGELFF.